This TCR beta chain was profiled in a study of T cells after yellow fever vaccination. Study-level points and caveats: Bulk-population clonotypes that are abundant could appear as contaminants in FACS-sorted repertoires. Most clones from primary vaccination were detected again post-booster (approximately 96% CD4, about 88% CD8). Only a small proportion of the clonotypes turned up in both the CD4 and the CD8 compartments, likely arising from convergent recombination.

Of note for this clonotype: Its target is unknown.

TCRdb analysed the 5' RACE reads with MiXCR anew, one entry per CDR3 protein. Here the sample spans hundreds of thousands of distinct CDR3 sequences, roughly a sixth being singletons. The trim removed 11 bases at V and 3 bases at J, leaving 15 bases unmatched. The CDR3 is made up of 16 amino acids. Germline V lookup: CDR1 SEHNR, CDR2 FQNEAQ (reference sequence). The input for sequencing was PBMCs, taken 4 to 5 days after the first yellow fever vaccination. The TCR comes from a man between 18 and 29 years old who received the YFV17D yellow fever vaccine. The V and J genes are TRBV7-9 and TRBJ2-2, with TRBD1 identical over 7 bases. This CDR3 is CAAAVQGVYDTGELFF. The CDR3 DNA sequence: TGTGCCGCAGCCGTCCAGGGGGTTTATGACACCGGGGAGCTGTTTTTT.